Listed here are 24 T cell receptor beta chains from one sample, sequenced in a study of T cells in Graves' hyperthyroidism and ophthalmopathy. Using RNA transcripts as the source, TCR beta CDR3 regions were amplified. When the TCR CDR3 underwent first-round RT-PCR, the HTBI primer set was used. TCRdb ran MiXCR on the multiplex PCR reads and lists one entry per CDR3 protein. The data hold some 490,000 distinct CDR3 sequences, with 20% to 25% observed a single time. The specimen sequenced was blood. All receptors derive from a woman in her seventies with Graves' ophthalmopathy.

The chain's CDR3 is CASSPRGVVYEQYF. The CDR3 region has the DNA TGTGCCAGCAGCCCCCGAGGAGTAGTTTACGAGCAGTACTTC. The chain employs TRBV7-2 and TRBJ2-7; D is unresolved. Between the trimmed V and J ends, which lost 5 bases and 4 bases, there was a span of 15 bases. From germline, CDR1 is SGHTA and CDR2 FQGNSA. This CDR3 has 14 amino acids.

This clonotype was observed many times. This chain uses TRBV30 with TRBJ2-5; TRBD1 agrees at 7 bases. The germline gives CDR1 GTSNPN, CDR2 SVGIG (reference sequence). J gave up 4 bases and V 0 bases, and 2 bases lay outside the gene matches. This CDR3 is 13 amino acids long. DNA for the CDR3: TGTGCCTGGAGTGTTTACAGGGGAGAGACCCAGTACTTC. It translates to CAWSVYRGETQYF. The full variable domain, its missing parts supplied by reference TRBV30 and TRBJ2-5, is SQTIHQWPATLVQPVGSPLSLECTVEGTSNPNLYWYRQAAGRGLQLLFYSVGIGQISSEVPQNLSASRPQDRQFILSSKKLLLSDSGFYLCAWSVYRGETQYFGPGTRLLVL.

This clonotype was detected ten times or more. The CDR3 loop is CSAREPGQGNQPQHF. The CDR3 bases are TGCAGTGCTCGCGAGCCGGGACAGGGAAACCAGCCCCAGCATTTT. The chain has TRBV20-1 and TRBJ1-5; 9 bases are shared with TRBD1. CDR3 length: 15 residues. The trim removed 5 bases at V and 7 bases at J, leaving 12 bases unmatched. Germline CDR1 and CDR2: DFQATT and SNEGSKA (reference sequence).

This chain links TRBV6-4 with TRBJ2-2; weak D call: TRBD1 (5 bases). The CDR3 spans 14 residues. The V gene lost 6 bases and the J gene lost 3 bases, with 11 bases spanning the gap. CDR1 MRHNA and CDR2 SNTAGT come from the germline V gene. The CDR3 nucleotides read TGTGCCAGCAGCAGGGAATGGGACACCGGGGAGCTGTTTTTT. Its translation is CASSREWDTGELFF.

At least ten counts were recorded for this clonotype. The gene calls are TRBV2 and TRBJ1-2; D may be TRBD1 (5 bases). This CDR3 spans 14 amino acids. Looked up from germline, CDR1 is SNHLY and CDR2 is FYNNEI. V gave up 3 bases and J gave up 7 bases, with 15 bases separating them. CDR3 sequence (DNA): TGTGCCAGCAGTGAGAGACAGTCACCGTTTGGCTACACCTTC. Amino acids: CASSERQSPFGYTF.

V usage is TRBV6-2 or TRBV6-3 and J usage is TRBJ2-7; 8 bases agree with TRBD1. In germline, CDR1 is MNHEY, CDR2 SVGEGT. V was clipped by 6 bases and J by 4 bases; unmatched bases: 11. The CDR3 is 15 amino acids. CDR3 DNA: TGTGCCAGCAGCCGATATGGACAGGGAGGATACGAGCAGTACTTC. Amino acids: CASSRYGQGGYEQYF.

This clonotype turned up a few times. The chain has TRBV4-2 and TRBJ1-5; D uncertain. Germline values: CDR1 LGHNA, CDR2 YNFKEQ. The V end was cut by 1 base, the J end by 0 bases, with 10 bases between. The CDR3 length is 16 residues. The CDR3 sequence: CASSQGADYSNQPQHF. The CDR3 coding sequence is TGTGCCAGCAGCCAAGGGGCGGATTATAGCAATCAGCCCCAGCATTTT.

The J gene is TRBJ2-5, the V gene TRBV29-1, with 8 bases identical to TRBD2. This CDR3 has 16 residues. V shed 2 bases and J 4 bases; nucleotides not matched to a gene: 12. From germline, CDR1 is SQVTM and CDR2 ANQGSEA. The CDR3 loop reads CSVESWAGLDVETQYF. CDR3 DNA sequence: TGCAGCGTTGAATCGTGGGCGGGACTAGATGTAGAGACCCAGTACTTC. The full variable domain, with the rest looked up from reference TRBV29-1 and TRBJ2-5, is SAVISQKPSRDICQRGTSLTIQCQVDSQVTMMFWYRQQPGQSLTLIATANQGSEATYESGFVIDKFPISRPNLTFSTLTVSNMSPEDSSIYLCSVESWAGLDVETQYFGPGTRLLVL.

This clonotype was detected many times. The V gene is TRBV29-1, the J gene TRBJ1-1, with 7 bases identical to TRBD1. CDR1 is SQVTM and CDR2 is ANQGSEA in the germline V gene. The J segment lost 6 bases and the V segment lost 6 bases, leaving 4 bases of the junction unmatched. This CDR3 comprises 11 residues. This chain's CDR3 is CSVADRAEAFF. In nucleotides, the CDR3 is TGCAGCGTCGCCGACAGGGCTGAAGCTTTCTTT.

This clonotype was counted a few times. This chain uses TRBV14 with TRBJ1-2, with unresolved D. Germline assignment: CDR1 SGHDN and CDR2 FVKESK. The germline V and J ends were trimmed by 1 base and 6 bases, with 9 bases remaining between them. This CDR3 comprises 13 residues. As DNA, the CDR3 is TGTGCCAGCAGCCAAGGATTTCGAGATGGCTACACCTTC. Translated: CASSQGFRDGYTF.

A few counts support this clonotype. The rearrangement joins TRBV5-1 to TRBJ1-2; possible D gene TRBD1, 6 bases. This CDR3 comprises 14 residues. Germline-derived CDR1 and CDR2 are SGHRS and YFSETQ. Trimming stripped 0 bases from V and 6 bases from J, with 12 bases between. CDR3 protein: CASSLAGAENGYTF. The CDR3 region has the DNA TGCGCCAGCAGCTTGGCAGGGGCAGAGAATGGCTACACCTTC.

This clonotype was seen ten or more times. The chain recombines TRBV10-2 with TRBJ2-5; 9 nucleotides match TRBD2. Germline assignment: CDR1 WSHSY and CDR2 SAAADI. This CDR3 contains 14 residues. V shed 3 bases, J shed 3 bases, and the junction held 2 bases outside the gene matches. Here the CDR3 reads CASSDASGKETQYF. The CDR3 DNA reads TGCGCCAGCAGTGATGCTAGCGGGAAAGAGACCCAGTACTTC.

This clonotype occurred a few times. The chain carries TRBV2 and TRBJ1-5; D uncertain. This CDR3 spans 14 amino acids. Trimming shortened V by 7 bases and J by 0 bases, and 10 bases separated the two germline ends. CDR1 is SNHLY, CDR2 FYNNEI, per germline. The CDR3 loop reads CASTPEYSNQPQHF. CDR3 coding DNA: TGTGCCAGCACCCCGGAATATAGCAATCAGCCCCAGCATTTT.

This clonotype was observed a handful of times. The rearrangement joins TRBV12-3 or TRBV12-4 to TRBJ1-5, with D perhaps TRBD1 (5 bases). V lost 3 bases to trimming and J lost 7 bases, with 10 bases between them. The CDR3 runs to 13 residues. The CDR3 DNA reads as TGTGCCAGCAGTTTCGGGGGTTGGCAGCCCCAGCATTTT. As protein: CASSFGGWQPQHF.

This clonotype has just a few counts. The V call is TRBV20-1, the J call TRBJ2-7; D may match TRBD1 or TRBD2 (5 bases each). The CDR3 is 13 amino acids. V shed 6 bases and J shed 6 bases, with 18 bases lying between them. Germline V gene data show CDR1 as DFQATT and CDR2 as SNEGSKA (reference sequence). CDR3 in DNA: TGCAGTGCCCCCCGGGGCAGGGCTGGCGAGCAGTACTTC. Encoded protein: CSAPRGRAGEQYF.

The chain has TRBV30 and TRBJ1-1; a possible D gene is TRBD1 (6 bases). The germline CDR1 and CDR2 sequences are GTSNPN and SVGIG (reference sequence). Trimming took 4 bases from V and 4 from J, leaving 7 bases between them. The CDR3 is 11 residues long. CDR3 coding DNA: TGTGCCTGGAAAGGGGGCACTGAAGCTTTCTTT. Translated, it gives CAWKGGTEAFF.

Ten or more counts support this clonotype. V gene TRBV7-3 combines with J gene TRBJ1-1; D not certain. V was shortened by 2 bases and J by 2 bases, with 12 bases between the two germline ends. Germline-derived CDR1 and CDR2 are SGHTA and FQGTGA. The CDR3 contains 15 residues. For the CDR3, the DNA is TGTGCCAGCAGCTTAGGATCAGGTTTCAACACTGAAGCTTTCTTT. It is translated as CASSLGSGFNTEAFF.

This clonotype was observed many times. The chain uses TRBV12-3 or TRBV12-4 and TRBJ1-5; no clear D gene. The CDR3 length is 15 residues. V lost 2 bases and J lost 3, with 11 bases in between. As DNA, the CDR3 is TGTGCCAGCAGTTTAAAGGAACGGGACAATCAGCCCCAGCATTTT. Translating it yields CASSLKERDNQPQHF.

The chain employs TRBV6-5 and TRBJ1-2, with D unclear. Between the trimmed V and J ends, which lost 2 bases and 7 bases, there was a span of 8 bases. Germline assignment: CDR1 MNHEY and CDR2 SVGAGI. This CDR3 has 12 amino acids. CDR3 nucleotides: TGTGCCAGCAGTTACGGACCTACTGGCTACACCTTC. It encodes CASSYGPTGYTF.

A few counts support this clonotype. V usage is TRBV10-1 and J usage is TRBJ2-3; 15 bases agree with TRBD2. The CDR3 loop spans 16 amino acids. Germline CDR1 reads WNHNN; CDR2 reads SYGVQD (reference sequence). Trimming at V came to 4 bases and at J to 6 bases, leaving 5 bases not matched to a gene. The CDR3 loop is CASSGGTSGRSDTQYF. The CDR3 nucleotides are TGCGCCAGCAGTGGGGGGACTAGCGGGAGGAGCGATACGCAGTATTTT.

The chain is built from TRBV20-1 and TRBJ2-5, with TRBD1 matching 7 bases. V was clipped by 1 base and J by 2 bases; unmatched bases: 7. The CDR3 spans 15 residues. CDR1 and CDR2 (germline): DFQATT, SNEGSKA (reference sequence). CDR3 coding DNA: TGCAGTGCTAGAGGCGGTAGGGGGCGGCAAGAGACCCAGTACTTC. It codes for CSARGGRGRQETQYF.

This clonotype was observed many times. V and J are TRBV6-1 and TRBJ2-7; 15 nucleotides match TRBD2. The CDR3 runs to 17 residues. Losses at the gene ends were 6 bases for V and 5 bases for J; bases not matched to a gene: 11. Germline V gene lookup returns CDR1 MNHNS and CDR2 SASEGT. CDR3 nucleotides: TGTGCCAGCAGCAACTCCGGGACTAGCGGGAGGAAAAACGAGCAGTACTTC. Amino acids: CASSNSGTSGRKNEQYF.

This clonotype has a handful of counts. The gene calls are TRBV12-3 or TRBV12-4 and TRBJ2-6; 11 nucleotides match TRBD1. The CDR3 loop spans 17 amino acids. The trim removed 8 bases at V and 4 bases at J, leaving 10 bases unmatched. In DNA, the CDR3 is TGTGCCAGCTTCCGGACAGGGGGCTGGTCCGGGGCCAACGTCCTGACTTTC. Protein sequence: CASFRTGGWSGANVLTF.

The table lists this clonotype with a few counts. CDR3 coding DNA: TGTGCCAGCAGCCAAGATTGGGCTACGGCCAAAAACATTCAGTACTTC. This gives the protein CASSQDWATAKNIQYF. This rearrangement joins TRBV3-1 to TRBJ2-4, with unresolved D. CDR3 length: 16 amino acids. V gave up 0 bases and J gave up 1 base, with 10 bases separating them. Germline V gene data show CDR1 as LGHDT and CDR2 as YNNKEL (reference sequence).